Listed here are 2 T cell receptor beta chains from one sample, sequenced in a study of preoperative IRX-2 immunotherapy in early breast cancer. Noted treatment: preoperative locoregional IRX-2 cytokine immunotherapy. The protocol was immunoSEQ multiplex PCR, while the TCRdb copy is restricted to in-frame clones and leaves out a portion. Of around 40,000 clones listed, approximately 94% are singletons. Sequencing was performed on tumor tissue, taken after IRX-2 immunotherapy. These TCRs come from a human donor with breast cancer.

V gene TRBV4-2 combines with J gene TRBJ1-5, with no clear D. Trimming stripped 0 bases from V and 7 bases from J, with 16 bases between. The CDR3 consists of 16 residues. The V gene's germline CDR1 is LGHNA and CDR2 YNFKEQ. The CDR3 DNA reads TGTGCCAGCAGCCAAGAAGAGTCTGCTTGGGAGCAGCCCCAGCATTTT. The encoded protein is CASSQEESAWEQPQHF.

The V call is TRBV18, the J call TRBJ2-5, with 8 bases matching TRBD2. Per germline, CDR1 KGHSH and CDR2 LQKENI. CDR3 length: 15 amino acids. After removal of 2 bases from V and 2 bases from J, the junction contained 4 bases not matched to a gene. As DNA, the CDR3 is TGTGCCAGCTCACCATTAGCGGGGCATCAAGAGACCCAGTACTTC. This codes for CASSPLAGHQETQYF.